The rows below give T cell receptor beta chains drawn from one sample of a study of response to subunit inactivated influenza vaccine. One entry per CDR3 protein, called by TCRdb with MiXCR from the RT-PCR reads. The sample holds about 780,000 distinct CDR3 sequences, about 18% seen once. This sample comprised PBMCs from blood, obtained 4 to 6 days after vaccination. These TCRs come from a man over 45 who received an inactivated influenza vaccine. CDR3s include the opening cysteine and the closing phenylalanine or tryptophan. The D gene is left open where the match is weak. Size is omitted from some rows. Given values are once, few, many or a class for expanded clones.

>TRBD2|TRBJ2-7|TRBV9|few
CASSEGLADYEQYF
TGTGCCAGCAGCGAGGGACTAGCGGACTACGAGCAGTACTTC
>-|TRBJ1-1|TRBV5-6|-
CASSLTQQGWNTEAFF
TGTGCCAGCAGCTTAACACAACAGGGTTGGAACACTGAAGCTTTCTTT
>-|TRBJ2-7|TRBV6-2/TRBV6-3|-
CASTGLDYEQYF
TGTGCCAGCACGGGACTCGACTACGAGCAGTACTTC
>TRBD1|TRBJ1-5|TRBV7-8|once
CASSLGNSGTDRSNQPQHF
TGTGCCAGCAGCTTAGGGAATTCCGGGACAGACCGTAGCAATCAGCCCCAGCATTTT
>TRBD2|TRBJ2-5|TRBV28|-
CASSFSGGALETQYF
TGTGCCAGCAGTTTTAGCGGGGGGGCTTTAGAGACCCAGTACTTC
>TRBD2|TRBJ2-1|TRBV9|few
CASSVRGLAAEQFF
TGTGCCAGCAGCGTAAGGGGACTAGCGGCTGAGCAGTTCTTC
>-|TRBJ1-1|TRBV6-6|many
CASSPGGMGEAFF
TGTGCCAGCAGTCCCGGAGGGATGGGTGAAGCTTTCTTT
>TRBD2|TRBJ2-7|TRBV28|few
CASRQLAGDYEQYF
TGTGCCAGCAGGCAGCTAGCGGGAGACTACGAGCAGTACTTC
>-|TRBJ1-3|TRBV29-1|many
CSGGGGSGNTIYF
TGCAGCGGGGGTGGGGGCTCTGGAAACACCATATATTTT
>TRBD2|TRBJ2-7|TRBV6-1|-
CASSELAGGPGEQYF
TGTGCCAGCAGTGAGCTAGCGGGAGGGCCTGGGGAGCAGTACTTC
>-|TRBJ2-7|TRBV20-1|many
CSATSGGGTRVYEQYF
TGCAGTGCTACCTCAGGGGGGGGTACTAGGGTCTACGAGCAGTACTTC
>-|TRBJ2-3|TRBV5-6|-
CASSSYREGADTQYF
TGTGCCAGCAGCTCCTACAGGGAAGGGGCAGATACGCAGTATTTT
>-|TRBJ2-5|TRBV5-1|few
CASSQGGRMQETQYF
TGCGCCAGCAGCCAGGGAGGCCGGATGCAAGAGACCCAGTACTTC
>-|TRBJ1-1|TRBV14|few
CASSQESGGWTEAFF
TGTGCCAGCAGCCAAGAAAGCGGGGGTTGGACTGAAGCTTTCTTT
>TRBD1|TRBJ2-7|TRBV24-1|few
CATSEAQGQGVKEQYF
TGTGCCACCAGTGAAGCGCAAGGACAGGGGGTGAAAGAGCAGTACTTC
>-|TRBJ1-4|TRBV5-1|few
CASSLRPVGTNEKLFF
TGCGCCAGCAGCTTGCGGCCAGTTGGAACTAATGAAAAACTGTTTTTT
>TRBD1|TRBJ1-6|TRBV6-2/TRBV6-3|few
CASSYSGQGNSPLHF
TGTGCCAGCAGTTACTCGGGACAGGGAAATTCACCCCTCCACTTT
>-|TRBJ2-3|TRBV7-2|few
CASSRRPDTQYF
TGTGCCAGCAGTCGGAGGCCGGATACGCAGTATTTT
>TRBD1|TRBJ1-1|TRBV25-1|-
CASSGTGITEAFF
TGTGCCAGCAGTGGGACAGGGATCACTGAAGCTTTCTTT
>-|TRBJ2-5|TRBV4-2|-
CASSSAWGAPNQETQYF
TGTGCCAGCAGCTCGGCTTGGGGGGCCCCGAACCAAGAGACCCAGTACTTC
>-|TRBJ2-5|TRBV28|-
CASSGQRAQETQYF
TGTGCCAGCAGTGGTCAGAGGGCCCAAGAGACCCAGTACTTC
>-|TRBJ1-2|TRBV7-8|-
CASSLEVLTRGYTF
TGTGCCAGCAGCTTAGAGGTCCTAACGAGGGGCTACACCTTC
>-|TRBJ2-3|TRBV11-1|-
CASSLGSGASDTQYF
TGTGCCAGCAGCTTAGGTAGCGGAGCCTCGGATACGCAGTATTTT
>-|TRBJ1-6|TRBV7-9|few
CASSSRVGSPLHF
TGTGCCAGCAGCTCCAGGGTAGGCTCACCCCTCCACTTT
>TRBD1|TRBJ1-1|TRBV5-1|-
CASSPLLDRGPQGAFF
TGCGCCAGCAGCCCTTTATTAGACAGGGGACCACAAGGGGCTTTCTTT
>TRBD2|TRBJ2-1|TRBV12-3/TRBV12-4|few
CASSRGVAGGHEQFF
TGTGCCAGCAGTCGCGGGGTAGCGGGGGGGCATGAGCAGTTCTTC
>-|TRBJ1-1|TRBV11-2|-
CASSLNRFEGTEAFF
TGTGCCAGCAGCTTGAACAGGTTCGAGGGCACTGAAGCTTTCTTT
>-|TRBJ2-7|TRBV12-3/TRBV12-4|many
CASGPWHEQYF
TGTGCCAGCGGACCTTGGCACGAGCAGTACTTC
>TRBD2|TRBJ2-1|TRBV20-1|-
CSAKGTSGSYNEQFF
TGCAGTGCCAAGGGGACTAGCGGATCCTACAATGAGCAGTTCTTC
>TRBD1|TRBJ2-1|TRBV18|-
CASSVRQGVIDEQFF
TGTGCCAGCTCAGTCCGCCAGGGGGTTATAGATGAGCAGTTCTTC
>-|TRBJ2-3|TRBV5-1|few
CASSLWDGGTDTQYF
TGCGCCAGCAGCTTGTGGGACGGGGGCACAGATACGCAGTATTTT
>-|TRBJ2-5|TRBV12-3/TRBV12-4|few
CASRTRDNQETQYF
TGTGCCAGCAGGACACGGGACAACCAAGAGACCCAGTACTTC
>-|TRBJ1-1|TRBV12-3/TRBV12-4|-
CASSLGTLAFF
TGTGCCAGCAGTTTGGGCACTTTAGCTTTCTTT
>-|TRBJ2-7|TRBV12-3/TRBV12-4|-
CASSPWDSYEQYF
TGTGCCAGCAGTCCTTGGGACTCCTACGAGCAGTACTTC
>TRBD2|TRBJ2-3|TRBV27|-
CASSFVGGGGTDTQYF
TGTGCCAGCAGTTTCGTGGGCGGGGGGGGCACAGATACGCAGTATTTT
>-|TRBJ2-3|TRBV29-1|many
CSVPHDPSSTDTQYF
TGCAGCGTTCCCCACGACCCCTCTAGCACAGATACGCAGTATTTT
>-|TRBJ2-3|TRBV7-9|few
CASRPWTEDTQYF
TGTGCCAGCAGGCCCTGGACTGAAGATACGCAGTATTTT
>-|TRBJ1-5|TRBV12-3/TRBV12-4|-
CASRTTGQPQHF
TGTGCCAGCAGAACTACGGGCCAGCCCCAGCATTTT
>-|TRBJ1-2|TRBV5-1|few
CASSPIEGSGYTF
TGCGCCAGCAGCCCTATTGAGGGCTCTGGCTACACCTTC
>-|TRBJ2-2|TRBV10-3|-
CAIRGLSDTGELFF
TGTGCCATCAGGGGGCTGAGTGACACCGGGGAGCTGTTTTTT
>TRBD2|TRBJ2-5|TRBV20-1|few
CSARALAGAETQYF
TGCAGTGCTAGAGCCCTAGCGGGAGCGGAGACCCAGTACTTC
>-|TRBJ2-6|TRBV28|-
CASSYRIASGANVLTF
TGTGCCAGCAGTTACAGGATTGCCTCTGGGGCCAACGTCCTGACTTTC
>TRBD2|TRBJ2-1|TRBV7-2|-
CASSLELAANNEQFF
TGTGCCAGCAGCTTAGAACTAGCGGCAAACAATGAGCAGTTCTTC